This T cell receptor beta chain was retrieved from a study of blood T cell repertoires in COVID-19. As for the study in general: PBMCs, B-cell-depleted T cells, or T cells provided the cDNA or gDNA that made up the material.

Here immunoSEQ multiplex PCR was the method, and the copy in TCRdb shows in-frame clones only, minus some. The sample gives fewer than 400,000 clones, roughly 91% of which show up once; about 1.8% is in the top ten. The study drew participants aged roughly 18 to 95 years from roughly 25 US areas. Two negative PCRs, clearance, or symptom resolution had been documented for recovered Cohort 3 donors. The sequence derives from a young woman who had recovered from COVID-19. Sample: PBMCs or T cells enriched from blood (not recorded which).

CDR3 loop: CASSLETSGTYSYEQYF. DNA of the CDR3: TGCGCCAGCAGCTTGGAAACTAGCGGGACTTACTCCTACGAGCAGTACTTC. The chain recombines TRBV5-1 with TRBJ2-7; 10 positions match TRBD2. V shed 0 bases and J 0 bases; nucleotides not matched to a gene: 6. CDR1 SGHRS and CDR2 YFSETQ come from the germline V gene. This CDR3 has 17 residues.